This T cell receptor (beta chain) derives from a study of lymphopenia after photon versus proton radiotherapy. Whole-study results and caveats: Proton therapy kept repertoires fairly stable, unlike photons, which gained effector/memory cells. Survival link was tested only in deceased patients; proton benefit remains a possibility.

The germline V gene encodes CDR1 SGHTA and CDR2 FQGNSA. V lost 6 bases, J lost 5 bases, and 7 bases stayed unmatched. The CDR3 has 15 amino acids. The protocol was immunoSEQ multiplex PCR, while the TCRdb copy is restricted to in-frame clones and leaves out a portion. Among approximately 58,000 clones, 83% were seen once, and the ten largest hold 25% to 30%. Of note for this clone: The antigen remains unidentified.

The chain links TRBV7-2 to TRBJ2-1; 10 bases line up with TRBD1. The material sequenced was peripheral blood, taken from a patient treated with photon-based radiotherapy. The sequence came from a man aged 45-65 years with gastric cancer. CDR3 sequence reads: CASRTGGITDNEQFF. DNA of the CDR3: TGTGCCAGCAGGACAGGGGGCATAACCGACAATGAGCAGTTCTTC.